These T cell receptor beta chains were read from a single sample in a study of T cells in Graves' hyperthyroidism and ophthalmopathy. TCRdb reprocessed the multiplex PCR reads via MiXCR and lists one record per CDR3 protein. This table holds approximately 620,000 distinct CDR3 sequences, approximately 16% found once. Specimen: blood. Receptor source: a woman between 40 and 55 years old with Graves' ophthalmopathy. Both conserved end residues are trimmed from each CDR3. The D gene is left open where the match is weak.

j_call d_call v_call cdr3_aa
TRBJ1-5 NA TRBV28 ASRHRAHQRQH
TRBJ1-4 NA TRBV15 ATSKFATNEKLF
TRBJ2-2 TRBD2 TRBV4-2 ASSSRTSGDTGELF
TRBJ2-5 NA TRBV2 ATNREGQETQY
TRBJ2-5 NA TRBV28 ASPWGSGETQY
TRBJ2-5 TRBD2 TRBV2 AARVRGQRGGRETQY
TRBJ1-6 NA TRBV7-2 ASSFKGGDNSPLH
TRBJ1-1 NA TRBV20-1 SAKSLTYNTEAF
TRBJ2-6 NA TRBV6-1 ASRRQESSGANVLT
TRBJ1-4 NA TRBV18 ASSGPENEKLF
TRBJ2-1 TRBD2 TRBV27 ASRPPWASGYNEQF